This passage covers 4 T cell receptor beta chains from one sample sequenced in a study of shared clonotypes between healthy human individuals. The table came from immunoSEQ multiplex PCR; TCRdb's copy has only in-frame clones and leaves some out. The sample records 1.5 million to 2.5 million clones, approximately 95% being singletons. Positively selected for CCR7, the CD45RO-negative cells used as naive CD8 cells excluded terminally differentiated effector memory CD45RA+ cells. The sample was naive CD8+ T cells sorted from blood. The source of these receptors is a man aged 18-30 years in good health.

With regard to this clone: Other DNA sequences in this sample translate to the same CDR3. The chain combines TRBV28 with TRBJ1-6; 7 bases align to TRBD1. With 5 bases clipped from V and 9 bases from J, the junction kept 7 bases outside the gene matches. Germline V gene sequence: CDR1 MDHEN, CDR2 SYDVKM. The CDR3 is made up of 14 amino acids. CDR3 sequence (DNA): TGTGCCAGCAGTCTTACAGGGGTGATTTCACCCCTCCACTTT. Translated, it gives CASSLTGVISPLHF.

The V call is TRBV5-4, the J call TRBJ2-1, with D unclear. The CDR3 runs 15 residues. Germline CDR1 SGHNT, CDR2 YYREEE (reference sequence). V lost 6 bases and J lost 5, with 18 bases in between. CDR3: CASTHPGRLNNEQFF. DNA for the CDR3: TGTGCCAGCACTCATCCCGGGCGACTTAACAATGAGCAGTTCTTC.

The chain joins TRBV27 to TRBJ2-7; perhaps D is TRBD1 or TRBD2 (5 bases each). V was cut by 5 bases and J by 6 bases, with 14 bases left in between. The CDR3 has 13 amino acids. CDR1 MNHEY and CDR2 SMNVEV come from the germline V gene (reference sequence). CDR3 residues: CASSPGRSGEQYF. The CDR3 region has the DNA TGTGCCAGCAGTCCGGGACGGTCGGGCGAGCAGTACTTC.

The chain is built from TRBV4-1 and TRBJ1-2; D not resolved. V lost 1 base, J lost 0 bases, and 12 bases lay in between. CDR1 is MGHRA, CDR2 YSYEKL, per germline. This CDR3 spans 16 amino acids. CDR3 sequence: CASSQVSVNSNYGYTF. CDR3 nucleotides: TGCGCCAGCAGCCAAGTGTCAGTAAACTCTAACTATGGCTACACCTTC.